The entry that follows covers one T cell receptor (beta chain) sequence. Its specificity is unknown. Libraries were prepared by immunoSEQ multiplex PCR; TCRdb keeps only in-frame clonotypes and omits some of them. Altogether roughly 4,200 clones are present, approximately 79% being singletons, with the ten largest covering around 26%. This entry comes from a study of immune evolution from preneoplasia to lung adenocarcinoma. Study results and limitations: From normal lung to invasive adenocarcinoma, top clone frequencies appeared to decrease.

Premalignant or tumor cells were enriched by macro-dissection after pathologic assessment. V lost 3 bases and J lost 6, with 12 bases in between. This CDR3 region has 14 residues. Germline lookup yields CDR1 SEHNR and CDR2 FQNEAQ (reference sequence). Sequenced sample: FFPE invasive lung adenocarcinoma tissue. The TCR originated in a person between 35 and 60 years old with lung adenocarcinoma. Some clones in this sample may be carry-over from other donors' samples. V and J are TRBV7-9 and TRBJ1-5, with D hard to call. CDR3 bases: TGTGCCAGCAGCTTGGCGGGAGGTGGTCAGCCCCAGCATTTT. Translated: CASSLAGGGQPQHF.